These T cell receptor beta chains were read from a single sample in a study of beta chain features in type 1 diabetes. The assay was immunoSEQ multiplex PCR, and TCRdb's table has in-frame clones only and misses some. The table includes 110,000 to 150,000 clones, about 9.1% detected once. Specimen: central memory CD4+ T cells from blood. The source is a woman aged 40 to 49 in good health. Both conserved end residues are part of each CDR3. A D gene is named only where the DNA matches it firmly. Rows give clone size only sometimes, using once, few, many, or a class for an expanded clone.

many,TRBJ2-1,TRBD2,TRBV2,CASFRASGDNEQFF,TGTGCCAGCTTTCGGGCTAGCGGGGACAATGAGCAGTTCTTC
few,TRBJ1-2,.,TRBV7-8,CASSLALAAAGSYGYTF,TGTGCCAGCAGCTTAGCGCTCGCAGCGGCGGGAAGCTATGGCTACACCTTC
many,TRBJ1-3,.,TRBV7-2,CASSLTYSGNTIYF,TGTGCCAGCAGCTTAACTTACTCTGGAAACACCATATATTTT
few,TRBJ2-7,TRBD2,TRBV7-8,CASRRGSGGTSYEQYF,TGTGCCAGCAGGCGAGGTAGCGGGGGGACCTCCTACGAGCAGTACTTC
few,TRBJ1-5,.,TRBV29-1,CSVVIGGDQPQHF,TGCAGCGTTGTTATAGGGGGGGATCAGCCCCAGCATTTT
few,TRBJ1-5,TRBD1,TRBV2,CASSLQGYQPQHF,TGTGCCAGCAGTTTACAGGGGTATCAGCCCCAGCATTTT
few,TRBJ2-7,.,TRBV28,CASSLSAYEQYF,TGTGCCAGCAGTCTCTCCGCCTACGAGCAGTACTTC
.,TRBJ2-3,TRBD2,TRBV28,CASSGVAGTSGEYTQYF,TGTGCCAGCAGTGGCGTAGCCGGGACTAGCGGGGAGTATACGCAGTATTTT
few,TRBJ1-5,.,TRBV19,CASSPPTSNQPQHF,TGTGCCAGTAGTCCACCTACTAGCAATCAGCCCCAGCATTTT
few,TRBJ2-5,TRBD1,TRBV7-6,CASRRDRDQETQYF,TGTGCCAGCAGACGGGACAGAGACCAAGAGACCCAGTACTTC
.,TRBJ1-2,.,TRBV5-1,CASSQPRPSLNYGYTF,TGTGCCAGCAGCCAGCCGAGGCCGTCCCTAAACTATGGCTACACCTTC
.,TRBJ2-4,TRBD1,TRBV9,CASSVGFAGQVKNIQYF,TGTGCCAGCAGCGTAGGGTTCGCGGGACAGGTAAAAAACATTCAGTACTTC
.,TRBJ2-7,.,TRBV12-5,CASGLVLTATSYEQYF,TGTGCTAGTGGTTTGGTACTTACAGCAACCTCCTACGAGCAGTACTTC
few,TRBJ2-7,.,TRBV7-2,CASSLQGEQYF,TGTGCCAGCAGCTTACAGGGCGAGCAGTACTTC
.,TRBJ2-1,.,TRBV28,CASSFPTQFQVRNEQFF,TGTGCCAGCAGTTTTCCGACCCAATTCCAGGTCAGGAATGAGCAGTTCTTC
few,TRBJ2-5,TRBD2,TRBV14,CASSHPGGGRETQYF,TGTGCCAGCAGCCACCCCGGCGGGGGGCGAGAGACCCAGTACTTC
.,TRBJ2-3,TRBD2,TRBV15,CATSIGAGVTDTQYF,TGTGCCACCAGCATCGGAGCGGGGGTCACAGATACGCAGTATTTT
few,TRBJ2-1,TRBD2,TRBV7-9,CASSSFRLAGVTNEQFF,TGTGCCAGCAGCTCCTTCCGACTAGCGGGGGTTACCAATGAGCAGTTCTTC
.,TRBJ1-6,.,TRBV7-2,CASSARDFHSPLHF,TGTGCCAGCAGCGCGCGGGACTTTCATTCACCCCTCCACTTT
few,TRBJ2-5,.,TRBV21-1,CASSETTGASLRETQYF,TGTGCCAGCAGCGAGACGACAGGGGCATCGTTACGAGAGACCCAGTACTTC
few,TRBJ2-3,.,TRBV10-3,CAISRTRSSTDTQYF,TGTGCCATCAGCCGTACTCGATCTTCCACAGATACGCAGTATTTT
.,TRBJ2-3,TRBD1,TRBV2,CASRRDRGMTDTQYF,TGTGCCAGCAGGAGAGACAGGGGCATGACAGATACGCAGTATTTT